The 27 T cell receptor beta chains below come from one sample, sequenced in a study of shared clonotypes between healthy human individuals. CD45RO-negative cells were positively selected for CCR7, leaving out terminally differentiated effector memory CD45RA+ cells. Profiling relied on immunoSEQ multiplex PCR, and the TCRdb table lists in-frame clones only, not all of them. Of millions of clones listed, around 96% are singletons. The specimen sequenced was naive CD8+ T cells sorted from blood. These receptors were collected from a man in his late teens or twenties in good health.

This chain links TRBV27 with TRBJ2-7; either TRBD1 or TRBD2 may fit D (5 bases each). This CDR3 spans 15 amino acids. Looked up from germline, CDR1 is MNHEY and CDR2 is SMNVEV (reference sequence). V was clipped by 6 bases and J by 4 bases, with 19 bases between them. This chain's CDR3 is CASSFRGLTIYEQYF. The CDR3 DNA is TGTGCCAGCAGCTTCCGGGGCCTGACTATATACGAGCAGTACTTC.

The rearrangement joins TRBV6-1 to TRBJ2-7; D is uncertain. The ends were cut back, 4 bases at V and 6 bases at J, with 7 bases in the middle. This CDR3 is built from 11 residues. Per germline, CDR1 MNHNS and CDR2 SASEGT. The CDR3 DNA reads as TGTGCCAGCAGTGGCCTGTTCGAGCAGTACTTC. Amino acid sequence: CASSGLFEQYF.

The CDR3 reads CASSQGTGGFRETQYF. The CDR3 nucleotides read TGCGCCAGCAGCCAGGGGACAGGGGGCTTCAGGGAGACCCAGTACTTC. The chain recombines TRBV4-1 with TRBJ2-5; 12 nucleotides agree with TRBD1. J was trimmed by 5 bases and V by 3 bases; bases with no gene match: 7. The germline gives CDR1 MGHRA, CDR2 YSYEKL. This CDR3 contains 16 residues.

As regards this clone: Other DNA sequences from this sample encode an identical CDR3 as well. The V and J genes are TRBV28 and TRBJ2-7; 9 nucleotides agree with TRBD2. V was clipped by 2 bases and J by 1 base; unmatched bases: 3. The CDR3 covers 15 residues. Germline V gene data show CDR1 as MDHEN and CDR2 as SYDVKM. The CDR3: CASSLGLAGSYEQYF. The DNA of the CDR3 is TGTGCCAGCAGTTTAGGGCTAGCGGGGTCCTACGAGCAGTACTTC.

The rearrangement joins TRBV11-1 to TRBJ2-7; possible D gene TRBD1, 5 bases. The CDR3 spans 14 residues. Trimming left V 3 bases short and J 1 base short, with 10 bases between. Germline CDR1 and CDR2: SGHAT and FQDESV (reference sequence). The CDR3 spells CASSFLTESYEQYF. The CDR3 DNA reads TGTGCCAGCAGCTTCCTGACAGAGTCCTACGAGCAGTACTTC.

The gene calls are TRBV13 and TRBJ2-1; 9 bases are shared with TRBD1. Germline CDR1 is PRHDT and CDR2 is FYEKMQ (reference sequence). The CDR3 sequence is 19 residues long. V lost 4 bases and J lost 7; bases outside the gene matches: 20. CDR3 sequence reads: CASSSLQGAHEGLGNEQFF. CDR3 coding DNA: TGTGCCAGCAGCTCCTTACAGGGGGCTCACGAAGGGTTGGGGAATGAGCAGTTCTTC.

The rearrangement links TRBV13 to TRBJ2-1; 7 positions match TRBD2. The germline CDR1 and CDR2 sequences are PRHDT and FYEKMQ (reference sequence). J gave up 8 bases and V 5 bases, and 6 bases lay outside the gene matches. This CDR3 region has 13 residues. The CDR3: CASSARGEDEQFF. CDR3 coding DNA: TGTGCCAGCAGCGCCCGGGGGGAAGATGAGCAGTTCTTC.

The chain couples TRBV29-1 to TRBJ2-1, with 14 bases lining up with TRBD2. The CDR3 is 12 amino acids. J gave up 10 bases and V 4 bases, and 0 bases lay outside the gene matches. Germline V gene lookup returns CDR1 SQVTM and CDR2 ANQGSEA. CDR3 region: CSVGLAGGEQFF. DNA for the CDR3: TGCAGCGTTGGACTAGCGGGAGGGGAGCAGTTCTTC.

This clone was detected only once. The genes are TRBV4-1 and TRBJ1-4; 10 nucleotides align to TRBD1. Germline trimming cut 1 base from V and 5 bases from J; bases unmatched to any gene: 10. This CDR3 spans 18 amino acids. CDR1 is MGHRA and CDR2 is YSYEKL in the germline V gene. The CDR3 loop reads CASSQVGTGDYSNEKLFF. CDR3 DNA sequence: TGCGCCAGCAGCCAAGTTGGGACAGGGGATTATTCGAATGAAAAACTGTTTTTT.

The V gene is TRBV4-1, the J gene TRBJ2-5; 7 bases align to TRBD1. CDR1 and CDR2 from the germline V gene are MGHRA and YSYEKL. The CDR3 is made up of 16 amino acids. V shed 2 bases and J 5 bases; nucleotides not matched to a gene: 11. The CDR3 DNA is TGCGCCAGCAGCCAACCAAGACAGGGATTGGAGGAGACCCAGTACTTC. Translation gives CASSQPRQGLEETQYF.

V and J are TRBV5-6 and TRBJ2-1, with TRBD1 identical over 7 bases. This CDR3 spans 15 amino acids. Trimming removed 4 bases from V and 8 bases from J; junction bases left unmatched: 12. Germline loops: CDR1 SGHDT, CDR2 YYEEEE. CDR3 sequence: CASSLQSDRRYEQFF. CDR3 in DNA: TGTGCCAGCAGCCTGCAATCGGACAGGCGATATGAGCAGTTCTTC.

The genes are TRBV19 and TRBJ1-5; D gene uncertain. CDR3 length: 15 residues. V lost 0 bases to trimming and J lost 2 bases, with 8 bases between them. Germline CDR1 and CDR2: LNHDA and SQIVND (reference sequence). The CDR3 DNA is TGTGCCAGTAGTATAGATACCGGAGGCAATCAGCCCCAGCATTTT. It specifies CASSIDTGGNQPQHF.

The V call is TRBV29-1, the J call TRBJ2-1; the match to TRBD2 covers 8 bases. Germline CDR1 SQVTM, CDR2 ANQGSEA. This CDR3 is 12 amino acids long. Unmatched junction bases numbered 7, after V lost 7 bases and J lost 8 bases. CDR3 loop: CSAGTRIDEQFF. The CDR3 DNA reads as TGCAGCGCAGGGACTAGGATCGATGAGCAGTTCTTC.

Regarding this clone: The same CDR3 arises from other DNA sequences in this sample as well. The chain links TRBV28 to TRBJ1-1; unclear D gene. V lost 3 bases and J 2 bases, leaving 7 bases between the germline ends. The CDR3 extends over 13 amino acids. Germline CDR1 and CDR2: MDHEN and SYDVKM. CDR3 nucleotides: TGTGCCAGCAGTTTGGGGAGTAACACTGAAGCTTTCTTT. Encoded protein: CASSLGSNTEAFF.

As to this clone: In the same sample, other DNA sequences code for this CDR3. The chain joins TRBV29-1 to TRBJ2-1; the D is unclear. Trimming took 4 bases from V and 0 from J, leaving 7 bases between them. The CDR3 spans 13 residues. The germline V gene has CDR1 SQVTM and CDR2 ANQGSEA. The CDR3 loop reads CSVVSSSYNEQFF. For the CDR3, the DNA is TGCAGCGTTGTATCCTCCTCCTACAATGAGCAGTTCTTC.

This sequence joins TRBV29-1 and TRBJ2-1; 10 bases fit TRBD2. The ends lost 2 bases at V and 8 bases at J; junction bases unmatched: 12. The CDR3 has 16 amino acids. Per germline, CDR1 SQVTM and CDR2 ANQGSEA. CDR3 residues: CSVEPGGLAAYDEQFF. For the CDR3, the DNA is TGCAGCGTTGAACCCGGTGGACTAGCGGCCTATGATGAGCAGTTCTTC.

V and J are TRBV4-1 and TRBJ2-1, with TRBD2 matching 8 bases. Germline CDR1 reads MGHRA; CDR2 reads YSYEKL. The CDR3 is made up of 17 amino acids. V lost 6 bases, J lost 5 bases, and 15 bases stayed unmatched. The CDR3 sequence: CASRPSFGAGVDNEQFF. In DNA form, the CDR3 reads TGCGCCAGCAGACCTTCGTTTGGAGCGGGAGTGGACAATGAGCAGTTCTTC.

V is TRBV6-4 and J is TRBJ1-4; 8 bases agree with TRBD1. The germline V gene has CDR1 MRHNA and CDR2 SNTAGT. V shed 7 bases and J 4 bases; nucleotides not matched to a gene: 14. The CDR3 has 17 amino acids. Written as DNA, the CDR3 is TGTGCCAGCATTTCGGCCCTACAGGGGGGCATTAATGAAAAACTGTTTTTT. Translation gives CASISALQGGINEKLFF.

In DNA form, the CDR3 reads TGTGCCACCAGCAGAGAGAATCAGCCCCAGCATTTT. Its protein product is CATSRENQPQHF. The chain employs TRBV15 and TRBJ1-5; D is ambiguous. V was cut by 0 bases and J by 4 bases, with 1 base left in between. Germline V gives CDR1 LNHNV, CDR2 YYDKDF (reference sequence). This CDR3 spans 12 amino acids.

V gene TRBV7-2 combines with J gene TRBJ2-1; the D is unclear. CDR3 length equals 16 residues. CDR1 and CDR2 (germline): SGHTA, FQGNSA. Trimming cost V 2 bases and J 0 bases, with 11 bases left between them. CDR3 bases: TGTGCCAGCAGCTTACGTGTGTGGGGCTCCTACAATGAGCAGTTCTTC. It is translated as CASSLRVWGSYNEQFF.

A single count supports this clone. The chain links TRBV28 to TRBJ1-6, with D possibly TRBD1 on 6 matching bases. This CDR3 is 16 amino acids long. Germline V gene lookup returns CDR1 MDHEN and CDR2 SYDVKM. Trimming removed 5 bases from V and 3 bases from J, with 14 bases in between. The CDR3 here is CASSKDRQSYNSPLHF. CDR3 nucleotides: TGTGCCAGCAGTAAGGACAGACAAAGCTATAATTCACCCCTCCACTTT.

About this clone itself: A read error may produce the germline difference seen at one junction end. This sequence joins TRBV7-7 and TRBJ2-5; 7 nucleotides align to TRBD2. CDR1 and CDR2 from the germline V gene are SSHAT and FNYEAQ (reference sequence). The CDR3 loop spans 15 amino acids. DNA for the CDR3: TGTGCTAGCAGCTTAGAAACTAGCGACCAAGAGACCCAGTACTTC. The encoded protein is CASSLETSDQETQYF.

CDR3 sequence (DNA): TGTGCCAGCAGCCCGGGGGCTGGTACGCAGTATTTT. It translates to CASSPGAGTQYF. This sequence joins TRBV9 and TRBJ2-3, with D tentatively TRBD1 or TRBD2 (6 bases each). CDR1 SGDLS and CDR2 YYNGEE come from the germline V gene. V lost 4 bases to trimming and J lost 8 bases, with 11 bases between them. The CDR3 covers 12 residues.

The V and J genes are TRBV13 and TRBJ1-6; TRBD1 agrees at 7 bases. Losses at the gene ends were 2 bases for V and 9 bases for J; bases not matched to a gene: 4. The V gene's germline CDR1 is PRHDT and CDR2 FYEKMQ (reference sequence). The CDR3 contains 14 residues. CDR3 region: CASSLRDRASPLHF. Here the CDR3 DNA reads TGTGCCAGCAGCTTACGCGACAGGGCTTCACCCCTCCACTTT.

About this clone itself: The same CDR3 is also encoded by other DNA sequences in this sample. The chain is built from TRBV9 and TRBJ2-7, with 9 positions matching TRBD1. The CDR3 sequence is 15 residues long. The junction had 5 bases not matched to a gene; V was cut back by 3 bases and J by 1 base. Per the germline V gene, CDR1 is SGDLS and CDR2 is YYNGEE. CDR3 sequence: CASSAGQGLSYEQYF. DNA of the CDR3: TGTGCCAGCAGCGCTGGACAGGGGTTATCCTACGAGCAGTACTTC. The variable domain in full, completed from reference TRBV9 and TRBJ2-7, reads DSGVTQTPKHLITATGQRVTLRCSPRSGDLSVYWYQQSLDQGLQFLIQYYNGEERAKGNILERFSAQQFPDLHSELNLSSLELGDSALYFCASSAGQGLSYEQYFGPGTRLTVT.

The genes are TRBV7-3 and TRBJ1-1; 7 nucleotides line up with TRBD1. The CDR3 contains 16 residues. The germline CDR1 and CDR2 sequences are SGHTA and FQGTGA. With 4 bases clipped from V and 1 base from J, the junction kept 9 bases outside the gene matches. In DNA, the CDR3 is TGTGCCAGCAGCTCCGAGGCCGGGACAGAGAACACTGAAGCTTTCTTT. The encoded protein is CASSSEAGTENTEAFF.

The chain uses TRBV5-1 and TRBJ2-2; the D call may be TRBD1 or TRBD2 (5 bases each). The CDR3 has 19 residues. Germline values: CDR1 SGHRS, CDR2 YFSETQ. Trimming removed 2 bases from V and 1 base from J, with 21 bases in between. Here the CDR3 reads CASSFRGVASPLNTGELFF. The CDR3 DNA follows: TGCGCCAGCAGCTTCAGAGGGGTAGCCTCTCCCTTGAACACCGGGGAGCTGTTTTTT.